These 10 T cell receptor beta chains were all obtained from the same sample, sequenced in a study of blood T cell repertoires in COVID-19. Here immunoSEQ multiplex PCR was the method, and the copy in TCRdb shows in-frame clones only, minus some. The table lists about 130,000 clones, 85% to 90% of them singletons. Sequencing input: peripheral blood. Receptors originate from a man aged 55 to 70 with COVID-19, enrolled during active disease.

This sequence joins TRBV30 and TRBJ1-2; a weak D match, TRBD1 (6 bases). The ends were cut back, 2 bases at V and 2 bases at J, with 12 bases in the middle. Looked up from germline, CDR1 is GTSNPN and CDR2 is SVGIG (reference sequence). This CDR3 spans 14 amino acids. Here the CDR3 DNA reads TGTGCCTGGAGTAAGGGGGATACAAACTATGGCTACACCTTC. Its protein product is CAWSKGDTNYGYTF.

V usage is TRBV5-1 and J usage is TRBJ1-2; TRBD1 matches at 7 bases. The germline V gene has CDR1 SGHRS and CDR2 YFSETQ. V lost 2 bases and J lost 5; bases outside the gene matches: 18. The CDR3 totals 18 residues. In DNA form, the CDR3 reads TGCGCCAGCAGCTTAATTCCGGGAATGGGACAGACCTATTATGGCTACACCTTC. Amino acid sequence: CASSLIPGMGQTYYGYTF.

V and J are TRBV10-2 and TRBJ2-3, with 15 bases lining up with TRBD2. From germline, CDR1 is WSHSY and CDR2 SAAADI. This CDR3 region has 14 residues. V lost 8 bases and J lost 6; bases outside the gene matches: 3. CDR3 coding DNA: TGCGCCAGCGGACTAGCGGGGGGGCGGGATACGCAGTATTTT. This gives the protein CASGLAGGRDTQYF.

The gene calls are TRBV7-9 and TRBJ1-1; 10 bases are a match to TRBD1. The CDR3 extends over 13 amino acids. CDR1 is SEHNR and CDR2 is FQNEAQ in the germline V gene (reference sequence). The ends lost 11 bases at V and 6 bases at J; junction bases unmatched: 9. CDR3: CAAGQGGFSEAFF. CDR3 DNA sequence: TGTGCCGCAGGACAGGGGGGATTTTCTGAAGCTTTCTTT.

This rearrangement joins TRBV12-3 or TRBV12-4 to TRBJ1-1, with D perhaps matching TRBD1 (5 bases). V was shortened by 10 bases and J by 0 bases, with 12 bases between the two germline ends. This CDR3 spans 13 amino acids. The CDR3 loop is CATQDIVNTEAFF. CDR3 coding DNA: TGTGCCACCCAGGACATAGTGAACACTGAAGCTTTCTTT.

This chain connects TRBV2 to TRBJ1-4, with 10 bases identical to TRBD1. The ends lost 7 bases at V and 8 bases at J; junction bases unmatched: 4. The CDR3 totals 13 residues. Germline V gene lookup returns CDR1 SNHLY and CDR2 FYNNEI. This CDR3 reads CASTRTGGEKLFF. DNA for the CDR3: TGTGCCAGCACTCGGACAGGGGGGGAAAAACTGTTTTTT.

CDR3 DNA: TGTGCCAGCAGTGGCAGTCATCGGCAGGGTGGTGGCTACACCTTC. It yields the protein CASSGSHRQGGGYTF. The chain combines TRBV2 with TRBJ1-2; tentative D call: TRBD1 (5 bases). Trimming pared 4 bases from V and 7 bases from J, leaving 19 bases between. The CDR3 extends over 15 amino acids. CDR1 and CDR2 from the germline V gene are SNHLY and FYNNEI.

This clone showed up just a few times. The chain carries TRBV27 and TRBJ1-2, with D hard to call. Germline CDR1 and CDR2: MNHEY and SMNVEV (reference sequence). The germline V and J ends were trimmed by 4 bases and 4 bases, with 13 bases remaining between them. CDR3 length equals 14 residues. Here the CDR3 DNA reads TGTGCCAGCAGTTGGAGGCACACGGGCTATGGCTACACCTTC. Translated: CASSWRHTGYGYTF.

The genes are TRBV5-1 and TRBJ2-3; tentatively, D is TRBD1 (6 bases). Germline CDR1 SGHRS, CDR2 YFSETQ. Deletions cut 4 bases from V and 1 base from J, with 19 bases between. The CDR3 covers 17 residues. In nucleotides, the CDR3 is TGCGCCAGCAGCGGAGCTGTGGGGGCAGGAGGCACAGATACGCAGTATTTT. Its protein is CASSGAVGAGGTDTQYF.

This chain uses TRBV7-9 with TRBJ1-6; weak D call: TRBD1 (6 bases). The CDR3 runs 15 residues. Germline lookup yields CDR1 SEHNR and CDR2 FQNEAQ (reference sequence). Trimming removed 4 bases at V and 9 bases at J, with 16 bases between. CDR3 sequence reads: CASSSNQGRGSPLHF. The CDR3 bases are TGTGCCAGCAGCTCGAACCAGGGGAGAGGTTCACCCCTCCACTTT.